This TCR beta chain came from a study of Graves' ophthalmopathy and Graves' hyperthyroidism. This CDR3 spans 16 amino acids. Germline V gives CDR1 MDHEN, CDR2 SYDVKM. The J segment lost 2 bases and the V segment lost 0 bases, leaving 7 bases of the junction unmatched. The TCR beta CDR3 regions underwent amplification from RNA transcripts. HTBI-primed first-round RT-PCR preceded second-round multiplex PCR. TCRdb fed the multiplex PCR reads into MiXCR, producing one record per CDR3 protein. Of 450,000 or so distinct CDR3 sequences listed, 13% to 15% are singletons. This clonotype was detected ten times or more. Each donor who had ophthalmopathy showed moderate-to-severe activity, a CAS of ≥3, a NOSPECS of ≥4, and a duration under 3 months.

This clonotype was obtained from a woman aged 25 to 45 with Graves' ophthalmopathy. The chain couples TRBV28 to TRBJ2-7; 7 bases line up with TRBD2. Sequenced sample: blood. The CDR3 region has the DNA TGTGCCAGCAGTTTATGGGGGCTAGCGGTTGCCTACGAGCAGTACTTC. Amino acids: CASSLWGLAVAYEQYF.